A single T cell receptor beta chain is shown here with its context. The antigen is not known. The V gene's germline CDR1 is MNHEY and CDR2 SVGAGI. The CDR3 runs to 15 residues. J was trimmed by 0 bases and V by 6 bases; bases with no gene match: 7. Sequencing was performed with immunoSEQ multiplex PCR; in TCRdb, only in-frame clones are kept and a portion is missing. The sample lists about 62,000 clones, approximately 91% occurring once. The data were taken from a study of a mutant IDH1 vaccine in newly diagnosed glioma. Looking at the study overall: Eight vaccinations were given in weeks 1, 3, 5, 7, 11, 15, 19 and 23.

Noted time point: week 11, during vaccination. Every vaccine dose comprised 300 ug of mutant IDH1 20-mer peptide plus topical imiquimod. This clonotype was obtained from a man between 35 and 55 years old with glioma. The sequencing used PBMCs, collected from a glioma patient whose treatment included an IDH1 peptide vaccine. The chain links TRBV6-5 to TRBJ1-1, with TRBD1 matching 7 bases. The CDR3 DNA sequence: TGTGCCAGCAGCCGACGGGACAGTTTGAACACTGAAGCTTTCTTT. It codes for CASSRRDSLNTEAFF.